What follows describes a single TCR beta chain. Its antigen remains unidentified. This entry comes from a study of T cells in tuberculosis. Study outcomes and limitations: The TCR-beta difference was not significant; alpha differences partly reflected length. GMM-specific TCRs were nearer to active tuberculosis alpha repertoires, suggesting expansion.

This CDR3 comprises 17 residues. Trimming stripped 3 bases from V and 4 bases from J, with 21 bases between. Germline-derived CDR1 and CDR2 are MGHRA and YSYEKL. Some clones are missing from TCRdb's copy, which holds only in-frame ones; the method was immunoSEQ multiplex PCR. The sample contains tens of thousands of clones, around 91% of which appear only once. Sequenced material: PBMCs. The rearrangement joins TRBV4-1 to TRBJ1-2, with D hard to call. The origin of this receptor is a donor aged 10 to 29 with latent tuberculosis or without tuberculosis infection. DNA of the CDR3: TGCGCCAGCAGCCACCACGCGGTGAAAGGCCTCCCCTATGGCTACACCTTC. Protein sequence: CASSHHAVKGLPYGYTF.